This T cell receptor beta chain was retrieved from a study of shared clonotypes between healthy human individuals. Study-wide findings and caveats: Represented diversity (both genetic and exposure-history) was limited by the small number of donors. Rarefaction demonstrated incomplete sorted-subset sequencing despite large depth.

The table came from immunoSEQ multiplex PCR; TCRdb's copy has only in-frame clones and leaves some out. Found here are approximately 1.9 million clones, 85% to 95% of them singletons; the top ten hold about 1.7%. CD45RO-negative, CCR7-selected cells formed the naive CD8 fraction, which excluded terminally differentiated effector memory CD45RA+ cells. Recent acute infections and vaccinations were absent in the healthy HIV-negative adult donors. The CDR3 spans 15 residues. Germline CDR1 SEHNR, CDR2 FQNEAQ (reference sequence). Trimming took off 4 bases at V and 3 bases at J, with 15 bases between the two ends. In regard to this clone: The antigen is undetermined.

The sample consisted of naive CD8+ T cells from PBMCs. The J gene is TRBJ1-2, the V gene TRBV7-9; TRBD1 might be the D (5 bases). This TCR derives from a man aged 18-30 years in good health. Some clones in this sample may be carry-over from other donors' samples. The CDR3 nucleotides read TGTGCCAGCAGCTCTGCGGTTGGGGGGGACTATGGCTACACCTTC. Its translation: CASSSAVGGDYGYTF.